The clone carrying this T cell receptor (beta chain) is judged medium-sized. The antigen remains undetermined. This record belongs to a study of metastatic and nonmetastatic thyroid tumors. On the study more broadly: The study looked at repertoires side by side in blood and in tumor or nodule tissue from malignant and benign thyroid patients.

Germline CDR1 is MNHEY and CDR2 is SMNVEV (reference sequence). The CDR3 extends over 15 amino acids. Trimming took off 5 bases at V and 1 base at J, with 13 bases between the two ends. Patients were all untreated before their thyroid surgery. The authors' processing: Differences in CDR3 between clinicopathological groups were drawn on to build a classifier intended to discriminate distant-metastatic papillary thyroid cancer patients. TCRdb recomputed clones from the PCR reads via MiXCR. Clone size and V and J calls follow TCRdb, not the original study. The sample gives thousands of clones, approximately 15% of which show up once; around 5.7% is in the top ten. Notes on the study in general: Patients with malignant thyroid tumors reportedly had significantly higher TCR beta diversity than those with benign nodules, in blood and tumor.

This sequence was found in a female donor with papillary thyroid cancer or a benign thyroid nodule (not recorded which). Some clones in this sample may be carry-over from other donors' samples. This sequence joins TRBV27 and TRBJ2-3; D possibly corresponds to TRBD1 (6 bases). Sequencing was performed on blood. DNA for the CDR3: TGTGCCAGCAGTATCAGGGGCGCTGGCACAGATACGCAGTATTTT. It yields the protein CASSIRGAGTDTQYF.